This T cell receptor (beta chain) derives from a study of blood T cell repertoires in COVID-19. On the study more broadly: Researchers got acute and convalescent COVID-19 samples from the United States, Italy and Spain.

Everyone who took part was roughly 18 to 95 years old, and they came from about two dozen US areas. Two negative PCRs, clearance, or symptom resolution had been documented for recovered Cohort 3 donors. After removal of 1 base from V and 6 bases from J, the junction contained 10 bases not matched to a gene. Germline CDR1 reads SGHNT; CDR2 reads YYREEE (reference sequence). The CDR3 consists of 16 residues. Under the authors' procedure: Nucleated cell counts were estimated from reference gene primer amplification. The assay was immunoSEQ multiplex PCR, and TCRdb's table has in-frame clones only and misses some. The DNA gave D and trimming, while V, J and clone size come from that table. Of about 310,000 clones in the sample, approximately 91% are singletons; the top ten hold about 9.5%.

The TCR comes from a woman between 40 and 50 years old who had recovered from COVID-19. This rearrangement joins TRBV5-4 to TRBJ2-7; 10 nucleotides match TRBD2. Sequencing used PBMCs or T cells enriched from blood (not recorded which). The CDR3 protein is CASSLLAGEDLSEQYF. The DNA for the CDR3 is TGTGCCAGCAGCTTGCTAGCGGGAGAGGATTTGTCCGAGCAGTACTTC.